This passage covers 4 T cell receptor beta chains from one sample sequenced in a study of Tregs in tolerant kidney transplant recipients. Generated by immunoSEQ multiplex PCR, the TCRdb table keeps only in-frame clones and is missing some. This repertoire includes about 30,000 clones. The sequencing used CD8+ T cells from blood, collected before the transplant. The receptors originated from a human donor who received a combined kidney and bone marrow transplant.

A note on this clone: The sequenced fragment ends 3 residues before the CDR3 boundary, so the rest is inferred from the germline J gene. The chain is built from TRBV28 and TRBJ1-6; 9 nucleotides match TRBD1. The CDR3 sequence is 18 residues long. The ends lost 1 base at V and 10 bases at J; junction bases unmatched: 14. The germline gives CDR1 MDHEN, CDR2 SYDVKM. CDR3 bases read: TGTGCCAGCAGTTTATACGCAGGGACAGGGTTTGGCGGATCACCC. Translation: CASSLYAGTGFGGSP. The entire CDR3 protein reads CASSLYAGTGFGGSPLHF.

About this clone itself: The read gets to within 3 residues of the CDR3 end, and the germline J gene fills in the rest. J is TRBJ1-5 and V is TRBV19; 8 nucleotides line up with TRBD1. The V gene's germline CDR1 is LNHDA and CDR2 SQIVND (reference sequence). Trimming cost V 10 bases and J 6 bases; bases outside gene matches: 8. This CDR3 region has 13 residues. CDR3 bases read: TGTGCCACCCGACAGGGGTTGGCTCAGCCC. Protein product: CATRQGLAQP. The CDR3 in full is CATRQGLAQPQHF.

In regard to this clone: Read coverage stops 3 residues before the CDR3 terminus; the germline J gene supplies the remainder. The chain joins TRBV20-1 to TRBJ2-7; TRBD1 aligns across 7 bases. V lost 6 bases to trimming and J lost 6 bases; unmatched junction nucleotides: 17. Per the germline V gene, CDR1 is DFQATT and CDR2 is SNEGSKA (reference sequence). The CDR3 length is 15 residues. CDR3 sequence reads: CSALVTGPSLFEQYF. The sequenced part of the CDR3 DNA is TGCAGTGCCCTGGTGACAGGGCCTAGCTTGTTCGAG.

The CDR3 DNA, read in part, is TGCGCCAGCAGCTTGGTGCGGGAGGGCCACGGGGAG. Its translation: CASSLVREGHGE. The whole CDR3 region reads CASSLVREGHGELFF. This chain uses TRBV5-1 with TRBJ2-2; 9 bases match TRBD2. The read comes to an end 3 residues before the CDR3 does, leaving the germline J gene to fill in the end. Unmatched junction bases numbered 4, after V lost 0 bases and J lost 7 bases. Germline CDR1 is SGHRS and CDR2 is YFSETQ. The CDR3 is made up of 15 amino acids.